These 14 T cell receptor beta chains share one sample of origin, sequenced in a study of shared clonotypes between healthy human individuals. Generated by immunoSEQ multiplex PCR, the TCRdb table keeps only in-frame clones and is missing some. The data hold about 2,500,000 clones, with just over 90% observed a single time. Sequencing was performed on naive CD4+ T cells sorted from blood. Stated subset: CD45RA+ positively selected. Receptors were obtained from a man aged 18 to 30 in good health.

This clone was detected only once. V gene TRBV28 combines with J gene TRBJ1-2; D unclear. Trimming left V 7 bases short and J 2 bases short, with 11 bases between. The V gene's germline CDR1 is MDHEN and CDR2 SYDVKM. This CDR3 is 13 amino acids long. CDR3 sequence (DNA): TGTGCCAGCAAAGACGGACGGAACTATGGCTACACCTTC. As protein: CASKDGRNYGYTF.

Remarks on this clone: The same CDR3 also results from other DNA sequences found in this sample. The V and J genes are TRBV2 and TRBJ1-6, with TRBD1 matching 11 bases. The trim removed 6 bases at V and 7 bases at J, leaving 2 bases unmatched. CDR1 is SNHLY and CDR2 is FYNNEI in the germline V gene. The CDR3 spans 14 residues. The DNA for the CDR3 is TGTGCCAGCAGCGGGGACAGGGGGAATTCACCCCTCCACTTT. Protein product: CASSGDRGNSPLHF.

The chain has TRBV29-1 and TRBJ2-3; the match to TRBD1 covers 12 bases. Unmatched junction bases numbered 6, after V lost 5 bases and J lost 6 bases. The germline V gene has CDR1 SQVTM and CDR2 ANQGSEA. The CDR3 is 14 amino acids. CDR3 in amino acids: CSVRDRGPADTQYF. Here the CDR3 DNA reads TGCAGCGTTAGGGACAGGGGGCCCGCGGATACGCAGTATTTT.

V gene TRBV7-9 combines with J gene TRBJ2-1; weak D call: TRBD1 (6 bases). V was clipped by 5 bases and J by 9 bases, with 17 bases between them. Germline CDR1 is SEHNR and CDR2 is FQNEAQ (reference sequence). CDR3 length: 14 residues. The CDR3 DNA reads as TGTGCCAGCAGCCCGGGACAATCCTTACGTGAGCAGTTCTTC. Its protein product is CASSPGQSLREQFF.

This clone was seen only a few times. In the same sample, other DNA sequences code for this CDR3. The V gene is TRBV2, the J gene TRBJ1-5, with D hard to call. With 6 bases removed from V and 5 bases from J, the gap between germline ends came to 5 bases. The CDR3 has 11 amino acids. In germline, CDR1 is SNHLY, CDR2 FYNNEI. The CDR3 spells CASRGDQPQHF. CDR3 nucleotide sequence: TGTGCCAGCAGGGGAGATCAGCCCCAGCATTTT.

The gene calls are TRBV6-6 and TRBJ2-7; 7 nucleotides align to TRBD1. Germline-derived CDR1 and CDR2 are MNHNY and SVGAGI (reference sequence). The CDR3 has 14 residues. J was trimmed by 2 bases and V by 2 bases; bases with no gene match: 3. DNA of the CDR3: TGTGCCAGCAGTTACGCTGACAGGGCCTACGAGCAGTACTTC. It yields the protein CASSYADRAYEQYF.

The V call is TRBV9, the J call TRBJ2-3; 11 bases are a match to TRBD2. V lost 0 bases and J lost 2; bases outside the gene matches: 2. Germline values: CDR1 SGDLS, CDR2 YYNGEE. The CDR3 length is 16 residues. Here the CDR3 DNA reads TGTGCCAGCAGCGTAGGGGGACTAGCGGACACAGATACGCAGTATTTT. Residues: CASSVGGLADTDTQYF.

The J gene is TRBJ2-1, the V gene TRBV4-2; 11 bases are shared with TRBD2. This CDR3 spans 18 amino acids. CDR1 is LGHNA and CDR2 is YNFKEQ in the germline V gene. The V and J ends lost 3 bases and 4 bases, in that order; junction bases with no gene match: 11. This CDR3 is CASSQGIAGGSEYNEQFF. CDR3 in DNA: TGTGCCAGCAGCCAGGGTATAGCGGGGGGGTCCGAGTACAATGAGCAGTTCTTC.

The chain's CDR3 is CASSLGGEAFF. CDR3 nucleotide sequence: TGTGCCAGCAGCTTAGGGGGTGAAGCTTTCTTT. This sequence joins TRBV7-6 and TRBJ1-1; D gene unclear. The germline V and J ends were trimmed by 1 base and 7 bases, with 4 bases remaining between them. There are 11 residues in the CDR3. CDR1 and CDR2 (germline): SGHVS, FNYEAQ. The variable domain in full, with the rest retrieved from reference TRBV7-6 and TRBJ1-1, is GAGVSQSPRYKVTKRGQDVALRCDPISGHVSLYWYRQALGQGPEFLTYFNYEAQQDKSGLPNDRFSAERPEGSISTLTIQRTEQRDSAMYRCASSLGGEAFFGQGTRLTVV.

The CDR3 sequence is CASSQGQGSSYNEQFF. In DNA, the CDR3 is TGCGCCAGCAGCCAAGGACAGGGAAGCTCCTACAATGAGCAGTTCTTC. This chain uses TRBV4-3 with TRBJ2-1, with 7 bases aligning to TRBD1. In germline, CDR1 is LGHNA, CDR2 YSLEER. There are 16 residues in the CDR3. After removal of 1 base from V and 0 bases from J, the junction contained 3 bases not matched to a gene.

A word on this clone: Other DNA sequences in this sample translate to the same CDR3. The V gene is TRBV7-9, the J gene TRBJ2-7; D is uncertain. Trimming removed 1 base from V and 4 bases from J, with 8 bases in between. The CDR3 is made up of 13 amino acids. Germline assignment: CDR1 SEHNR and CDR2 FQNEAQ (reference sequence). The CDR3 sequence: CASSLEGPYEQYF. The CDR3 region has the DNA TGTGCCAGCAGCTTAGAAGGACCATACGAGCAGTACTTC.

The chain uses TRBV19 and TRBJ1-6; the D is unclear. The CDR3 spans 14 residues. Trimming removed 4 bases at V and 6 bases at J, with 10 bases between. CDR1 is LNHDA and CDR2 is SQIVND in the germline V gene (reference sequence). The DNA of the CDR3 is TGTGCCAGTAGTAAGGTCAAGATTAATTCACCCCTCCACTTT. This codes for CASSKVKINSPLHF.

The chain has TRBV9 and TRBJ1-3; 7 bases fit TRBD1. Germline CDR1 reads SGDLS; CDR2 reads YYNGEE. This CDR3 spans 14 amino acids. V lost 3 bases and J lost 4; bases outside the gene matches: 4. CDR3 DNA: TGTGCCAGCAGCGCCCGACAGGGAGGAAACACCATATATTTT. It translates to CASSARQGGNTIYF.

The gene calls are TRBV28 and TRBJ1-6; a weak D match, TRBD1 (5 bases). Germline V gives CDR1 MDHEN, CDR2 SYDVKM. The CDR3 is made up of 15 amino acids. V lost 5 bases, J lost 6 bases, and 14 bases lay in between. CDR3 loop: CASSSQGGINSPLHF. The CDR3 nucleotides read TGTGCCAGCAGTAGCCAGGGAGGAATTAATTCACCCCTCCACTTT.